Described below is a single TCR beta chain sequence and its context. Antigen unknown. Coverage ceases 3 residues before the CDR3 finishes, and the germline J gene fills in the end. Data came from immunoSEQ multiplex PCR; TCRdb stores just in-frame clones and leaves some out. Reported are tens of thousands of clones; the ten largest clones contain more than 4%. The CDR3 spans 13 residues. Trimming removed 3 bases at V and 3 bases at J, with 10 bases between. Germline V gene data show CDR1 as SGHNT and CDR2 as YYREEE (reference sequence). The data originate from a study of T cells in women clearing cervical HPV infection. Study summary: Women with histologically confirmed HPV16-related CIN3 or worse, 2 with invasive cancer, served as cases. HLA type stays a possible confounder, typing being limited. Study-level points and caveats: Cases carried less TRBV6-7 than controls: roughly 0.12% versus 0.17%.

The sequenced sample consisted of blood buffy coat. This rearrangement joins TRBV5-4 to TRBJ2-7; D perhaps matches TRBD1 (5 bases). The source of this sequence is a woman aged 18 to 75 with a cervical HPV16 infection that either progressed to CIN3+ or cleared (not recorded which). CDR3 sequence reads: CASSYERGYEQYF. CDR3 bases read: TGTGCCAGCAGCTACGAAAGGGGCTACGAG.